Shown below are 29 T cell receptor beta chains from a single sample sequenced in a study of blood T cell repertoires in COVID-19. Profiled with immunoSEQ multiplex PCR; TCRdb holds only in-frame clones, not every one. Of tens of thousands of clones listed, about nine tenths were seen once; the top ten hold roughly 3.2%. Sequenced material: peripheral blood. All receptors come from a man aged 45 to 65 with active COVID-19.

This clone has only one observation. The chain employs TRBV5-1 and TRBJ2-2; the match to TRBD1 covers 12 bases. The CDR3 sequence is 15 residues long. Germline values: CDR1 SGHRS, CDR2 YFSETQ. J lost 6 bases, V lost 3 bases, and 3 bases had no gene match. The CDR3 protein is CASSWDRGQSGELFF. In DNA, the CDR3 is TGCGCCAGCAGCTGGGACAGGGGGCAATCCGGGGAGCTGTTTTTT.

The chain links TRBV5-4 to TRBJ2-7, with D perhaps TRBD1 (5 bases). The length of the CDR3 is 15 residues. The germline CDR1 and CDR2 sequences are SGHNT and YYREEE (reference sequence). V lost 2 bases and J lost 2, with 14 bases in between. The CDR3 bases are TGTGCCAGCAGCTTCGCAGGGTTCTTAGCCTACGAGCAGTACTTC. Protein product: CASSFAGFLAYEQYF.

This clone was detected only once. The DNA of the CDR3 is TGTGCCAGCGTACTCCCTCGGGGACTAGAAGGGAATGAGCAGTTCTTC. It specifies CASVLPRGLEGNEQFF. This chain links TRBV2 with TRBJ2-1, with 8 bases that match TRBD2. The germline gives CDR1 SNHLY, CDR2 FYNNEI. The CDR3 sequence is 16 residues long. Trimming took 8 bases from V and 7 from J; bases not matched to a gene: 16.

CDR3 sequence: CASSTASRGRRSNQPQHF. DNA for the CDR3: TGTGCCAGCAGTACAGCAAGCAGGGGAAGGCGTAGCAATCAGCCCCAGCATTTT. V and J are TRBV28 and TRBJ1-5; D might be TRBD1 (6 bases). V was shortened by 5 bases and J by 0 bases, with 20 bases between the two germline ends. Germline V lookup: CDR1 MDHEN, CDR2 SYDVKM. The CDR3 consists of 18 residues.

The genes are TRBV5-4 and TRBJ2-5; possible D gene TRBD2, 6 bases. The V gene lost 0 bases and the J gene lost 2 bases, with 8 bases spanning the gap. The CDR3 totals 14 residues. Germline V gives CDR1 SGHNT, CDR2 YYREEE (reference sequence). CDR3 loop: CASSLALAQETQYF. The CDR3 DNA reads TGTGCCAGCAGCTTGGCGCTAGCGCAAGAGACCCAGTACTTC.

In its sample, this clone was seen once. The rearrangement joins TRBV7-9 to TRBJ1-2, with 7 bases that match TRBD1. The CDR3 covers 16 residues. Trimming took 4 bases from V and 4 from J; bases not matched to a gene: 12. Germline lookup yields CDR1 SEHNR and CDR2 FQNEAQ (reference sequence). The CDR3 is CASSSRGTEGSYGYTF. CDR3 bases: TGTGCCAGCAGCTCTAGGGGGACAGAAGGCTCCTATGGCTACACCTTC.

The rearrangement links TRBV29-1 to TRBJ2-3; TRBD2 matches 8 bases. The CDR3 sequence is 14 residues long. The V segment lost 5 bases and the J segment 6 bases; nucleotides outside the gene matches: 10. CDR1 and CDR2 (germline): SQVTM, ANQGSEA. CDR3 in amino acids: CSVPPGTRYDTQYF. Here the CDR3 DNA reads TGCAGCGTTCCTCCCGGGACTAGGTACGATACGCAGTATTTT.

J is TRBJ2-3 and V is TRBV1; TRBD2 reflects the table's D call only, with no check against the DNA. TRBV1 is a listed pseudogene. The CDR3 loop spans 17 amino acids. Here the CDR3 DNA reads TGCACCAGTGTGGAAAGAGGGAGCGGGGGGGCAGGAGATACGCAGTATTTT. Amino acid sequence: CTSVERGSGGAGDTQYF.

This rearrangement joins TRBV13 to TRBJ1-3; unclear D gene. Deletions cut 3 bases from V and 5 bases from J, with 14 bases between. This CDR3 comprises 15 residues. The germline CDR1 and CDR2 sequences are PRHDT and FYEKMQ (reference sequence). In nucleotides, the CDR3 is TGTGCCAGCAGCTTTCTTGGGGAGCCCAGAAACACCATATATTTT. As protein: CASSFLGEPRNTIYF.

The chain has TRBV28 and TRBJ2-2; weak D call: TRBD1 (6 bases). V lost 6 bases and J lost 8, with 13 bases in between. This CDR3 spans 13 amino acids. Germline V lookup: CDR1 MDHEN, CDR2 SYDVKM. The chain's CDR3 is CASRDFGTGELFF. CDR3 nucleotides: TGTGCCAGCAGAGATTTCGGGACAGGGGAGCTGTTTTTT. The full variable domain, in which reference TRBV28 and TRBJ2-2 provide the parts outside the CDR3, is DVKVTQSSRYLVKRTGEKVFLECVQDMDHENMFWYRQDPGLGLRLIYFSYDVKMKEKGDIPEGYSVSREKKERFSLILESASTNQTSMYLCASRDFGTGELFFGEGSRLTVL.

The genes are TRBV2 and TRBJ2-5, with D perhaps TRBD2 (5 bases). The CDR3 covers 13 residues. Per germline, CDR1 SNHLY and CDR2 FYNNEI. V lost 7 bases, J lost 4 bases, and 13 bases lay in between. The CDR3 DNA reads TGTGCCAGCAAGAGTACTAGTTCAGAGACCCAGTACTTC. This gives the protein CASKSTSSETQYF. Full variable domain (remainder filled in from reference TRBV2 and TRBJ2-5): EPEVTQTPSHQVTQMGQEVILRCVPISNHLYFYWYRQILGQKVEFLVSFYNNEISEKSEIFDDQFSVERPDGSNFTLKIRSTKLEDSAMYFCASKSTSSETQYFGPGTRLLVL.

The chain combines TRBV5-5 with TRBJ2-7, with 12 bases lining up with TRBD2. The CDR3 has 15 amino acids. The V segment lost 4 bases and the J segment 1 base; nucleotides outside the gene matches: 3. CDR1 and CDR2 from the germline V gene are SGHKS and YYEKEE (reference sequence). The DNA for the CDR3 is TGTGCCAGCAGCGGCACTAGCGGGAGGTCCTACGAGCAGTACTTC. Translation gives CASSGTSGRSYEQYF.

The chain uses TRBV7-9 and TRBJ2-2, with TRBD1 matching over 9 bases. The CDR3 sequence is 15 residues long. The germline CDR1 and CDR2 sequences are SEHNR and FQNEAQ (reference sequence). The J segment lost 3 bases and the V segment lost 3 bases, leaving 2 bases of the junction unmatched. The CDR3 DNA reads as TGTGCCAGCAGCTTGCGACAGGGGGACACCGGGGAGCTGTTTTTT. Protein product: CASSLRQGDTGELFF.

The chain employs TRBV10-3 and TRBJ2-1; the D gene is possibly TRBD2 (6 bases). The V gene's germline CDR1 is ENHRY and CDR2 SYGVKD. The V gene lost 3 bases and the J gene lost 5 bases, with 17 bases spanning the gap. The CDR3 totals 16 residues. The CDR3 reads CAISDPGLATNNEQFF. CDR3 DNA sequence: TGTGCCATCAGTGACCCGGGGCTAGCGACCAACAATGAGCAGTTCTTC.

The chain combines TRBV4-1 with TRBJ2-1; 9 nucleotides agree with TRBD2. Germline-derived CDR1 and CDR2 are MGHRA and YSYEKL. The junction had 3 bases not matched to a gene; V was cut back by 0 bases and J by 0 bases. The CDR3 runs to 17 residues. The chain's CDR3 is CASSQEGSGSSYNEQFF. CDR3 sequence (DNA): TGCGCCAGCAGCCAAGAGGGTAGCGGGAGCTCCTACAATGAGCAGTTCTTC.

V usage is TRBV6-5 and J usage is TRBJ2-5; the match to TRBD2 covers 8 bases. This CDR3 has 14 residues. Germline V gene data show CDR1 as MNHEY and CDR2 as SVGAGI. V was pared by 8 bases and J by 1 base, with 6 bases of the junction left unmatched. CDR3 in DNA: TGTGCCAGCGCGACGGGGGGGGCCCAAGAGACCCAGTACTTC. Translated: CASATGGAQETQYF.

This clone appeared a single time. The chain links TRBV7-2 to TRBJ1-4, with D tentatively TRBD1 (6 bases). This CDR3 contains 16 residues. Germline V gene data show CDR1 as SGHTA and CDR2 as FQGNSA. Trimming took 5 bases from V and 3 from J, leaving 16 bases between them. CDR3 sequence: CASSDYRVGANEKLFF. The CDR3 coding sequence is TGTGCCAGCAGCGATTACAGGGTTGGGGCTAATGAAAAACTGTTTTTT.

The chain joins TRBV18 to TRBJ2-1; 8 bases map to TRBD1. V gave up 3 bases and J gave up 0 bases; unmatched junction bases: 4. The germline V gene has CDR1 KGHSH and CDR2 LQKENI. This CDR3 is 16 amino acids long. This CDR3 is CASSPETGASYNEQFF. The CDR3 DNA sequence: TGTGCCAGCTCACCCGAGACAGGGGCCTCCTACAATGAGCAGTTCTTC.

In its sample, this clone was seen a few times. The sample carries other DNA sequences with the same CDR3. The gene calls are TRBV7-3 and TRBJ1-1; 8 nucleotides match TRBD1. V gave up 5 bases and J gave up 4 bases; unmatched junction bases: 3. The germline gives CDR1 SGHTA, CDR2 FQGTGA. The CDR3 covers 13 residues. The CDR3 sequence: CASSLTGGTEAFF. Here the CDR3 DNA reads TGTGCCAGCAGCCTTACAGGGGGCACTGAAGCTTTCTTT. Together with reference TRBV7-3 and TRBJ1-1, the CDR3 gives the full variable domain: GAGVSQTPSNKVTEKGKYVELRCDPISGHTALYWYRQSLGQGPEFLIYFQGTGAADDSGLPNDRFFAVRPEGSVSTLKIQRTERGDSAVYLCASSLTGGTEAFFGQGTRLTVV.

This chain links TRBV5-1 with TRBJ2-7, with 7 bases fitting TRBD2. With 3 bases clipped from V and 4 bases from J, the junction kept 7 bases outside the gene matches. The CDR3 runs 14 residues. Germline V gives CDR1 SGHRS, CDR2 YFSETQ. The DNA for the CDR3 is TGCGCCAGCAGCTCAATAGCGGGCTCATACGAGCAGTACTTC. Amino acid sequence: CASSSIAGSYEQYF.

The DNA for the CDR3 is TGCGCCAGCAGTTCGGACAGGGGGCGAAATTCACCCCTCCACTTT. This encodes CASSSDRGRNSPLHF. The rearrangement links TRBV5-1 to TRBJ1-6; 11 bases agree with TRBD1. V dropped 5 bases and J dropped 7; count of bases not matched to a gene: 5. The germline gives CDR1 SGHRS, CDR2 YFSETQ. The CDR3 runs 15 residues.

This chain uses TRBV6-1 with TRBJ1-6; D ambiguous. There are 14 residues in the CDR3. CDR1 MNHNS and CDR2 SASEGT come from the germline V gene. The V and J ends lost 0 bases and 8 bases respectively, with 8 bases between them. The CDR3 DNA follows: TGTGCCAGCAGTGAAGCTGACTCGGATTCACCCCTCCACTTT. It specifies CASSEADSDSPLHF.

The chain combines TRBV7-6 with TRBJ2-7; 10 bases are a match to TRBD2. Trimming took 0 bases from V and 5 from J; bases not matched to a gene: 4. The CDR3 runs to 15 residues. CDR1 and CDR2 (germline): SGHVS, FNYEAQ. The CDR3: CASSLAASGGNEQYF. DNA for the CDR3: TGTGCCAGCAGCTTAGCGGCTAGCGGGGGCAACGAGCAGTACTTC.

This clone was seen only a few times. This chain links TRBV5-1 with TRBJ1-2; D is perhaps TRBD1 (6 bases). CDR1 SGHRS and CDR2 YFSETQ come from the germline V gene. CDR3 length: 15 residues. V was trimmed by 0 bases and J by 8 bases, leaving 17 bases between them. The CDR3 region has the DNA TGCGCCAGCAGCTTGGGGCCCCAGGGGATGCGGGGCTACACCTTC. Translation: CASSLGPQGMRGYTF.

CDR3 residues: CASSLRGTGLYEQYF. The CDR3, as DNA: TGCGCCAGCAGCCTACGAGGGACAGGGCTTTACGAGCAGTACTTC. The V call is TRBV4-1, the J call TRBJ2-7; 9 bases agree with TRBD1. The germline V gene encodes CDR1 MGHRA and CDR2 YSYEKL. Germline trimming cut 4 bases from V and 4 bases from J; bases unmatched to any gene: 8. This CDR3 contains 15 residues.

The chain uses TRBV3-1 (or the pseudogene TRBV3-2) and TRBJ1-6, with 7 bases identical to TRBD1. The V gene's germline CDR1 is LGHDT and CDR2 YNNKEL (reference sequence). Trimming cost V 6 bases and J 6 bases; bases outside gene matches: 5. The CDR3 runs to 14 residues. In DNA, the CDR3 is TGTGCCAGCAGGAGTCAGGGGGGTAATTCACCCCTCCACTTT. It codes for CASRSQGGNSPLHF.

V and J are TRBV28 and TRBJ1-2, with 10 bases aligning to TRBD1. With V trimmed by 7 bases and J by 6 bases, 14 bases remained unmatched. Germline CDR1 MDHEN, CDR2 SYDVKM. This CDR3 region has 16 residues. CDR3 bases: TGTGCCAGCACCGTTGACAGGGGGCGCAACGTAGATGGCTACACCTTC. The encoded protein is CASTVDRGRNVDGYTF.

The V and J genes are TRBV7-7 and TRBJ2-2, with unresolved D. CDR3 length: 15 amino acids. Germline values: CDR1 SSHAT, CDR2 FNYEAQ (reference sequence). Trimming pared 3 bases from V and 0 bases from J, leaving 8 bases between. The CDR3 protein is CASSFDNTNTGELFF. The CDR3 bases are TGTGCCAGCAGCTTCGACAACACGAACACCGGGGAGCTGTTTTTT.

In nucleotides, the CDR3 is TGCGCCAGCGAGGATTACCCCGGATCCTCCACAGATACGCAGTATTTT. Protein sequence: CASEDYPGSSTDTQYF. The V gene is TRBV5-1, the J gene TRBJ2-3; D not certain. The CDR3 runs 16 residues. V dropped 7 bases and J dropped 2 bases, with 20 bases sitting between them. Germline CDR1 and CDR2: SGHRS and YFSETQ.